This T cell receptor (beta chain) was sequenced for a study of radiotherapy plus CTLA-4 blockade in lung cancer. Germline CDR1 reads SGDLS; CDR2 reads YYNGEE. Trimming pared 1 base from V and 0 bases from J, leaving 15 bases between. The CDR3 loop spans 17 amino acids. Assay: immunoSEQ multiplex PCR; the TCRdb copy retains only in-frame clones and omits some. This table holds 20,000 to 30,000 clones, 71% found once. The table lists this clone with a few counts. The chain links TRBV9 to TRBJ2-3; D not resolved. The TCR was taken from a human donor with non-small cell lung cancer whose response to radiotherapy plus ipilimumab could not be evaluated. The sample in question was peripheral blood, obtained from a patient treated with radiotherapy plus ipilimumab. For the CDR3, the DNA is TGTGCCAGCAGCGTAACTTGGTCCCAAGCTAGCACAGATACGCAGTATTTT. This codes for CASSVTWSQASTDTQYF.